The 24 T cell receptor beta chains below all came from one sample that was sequenced in a study of blood T cells in healthy people across ages. The use of a sample-barcoded 5' primer and a J-beta primer mix characterized a second PCR of roughly 6 to 11 cycles. TCRdb called the 5' RACE reads again in MiXCR, with one record for every CDR3 protein. The sample lists about 590,000 distinct CDR3 sequences, less than 35% occurring once. Sequencing was carried out using blood. The source of these receptors is a woman of 80 years or more in good health.

This clonotype appeared many times. The chain joins TRBV25-1 to TRBJ2-1, with D perhaps assigned TRBD1 or TRBD2 (5 bases each). Germline V gene data show CDR1 as MGHDK and CDR2 as SYGVNS. V lost 3 bases to trimming and J lost 8 bases, with 8 bases between them. This CDR3 region has 12 residues. The CDR3 sequence: CASSEGRDEQFF. As DNA, the CDR3 is TGTGCCAGCAGTGAGGGGCGGGATGAGCAGTTCTTC. Full variable domain (outside the CDR3, taken from reference TRBV25-1 and TRBJ2-1): EADIYQTPRYLVIGTGKKITLECSQTMGHDKMYWYQQDPGMELHLIHYSYGVNSTEKGDLSSESTVSRIRTEHFPLTLESARPSHTSQYLCASSEGRDEQFFGPGTRLTVL.

The chain employs TRBV29-1 and TRBJ1-1, with no clear D. The CDR3 has 11 amino acids. CDR1 is SQVTM, CDR2 ANQGSEA, per germline. V dropped 7 bases and J dropped 1 base, with 7 bases sitting between them. The CDR3, as DNA: TGCAGCGGGGAGGCGAACACTGAAGCTTTCTTT. It encodes CSGEANTEAFF.

This clonotype was observed many times. Here the CDR3 reads CAISGGSARGLFF. The CDR3 DNA reads TGTGCCATCAGTGGCGGGTCGGCTCGTGGACTGTTTTTT. V and J are TRBV10-3 and TRBJ1-4; D is unresolved. The CDR3 consists of 13 residues. From germline, CDR1 is ENHRY and CDR2 SYGVKD. Trimming took off 4 bases at V and 13 bases at J, with 16 bases between the two ends.

The chain carries TRBV5-1 and TRBJ2-7, with TRBD2 matching over 7 bases. Germline values: CDR1 SGHRS, CDR2 YFSETQ. V was clipped by 4 bases and J by 0 bases; unmatched bases: 16. The CDR3 sequence is 18 residues long. The CDR3 nucleotides read TGCGCCAGCAGCAGCCCCCCGATGGGAGGGATTAGCTCCTACGAGCAGTACTTC. As protein: CASSSPPMGGISSYEQYF.

The chain is built from TRBV20-1 and TRBJ1-1; D is ambiguous. The CDR3 spans 13 residues. Germline CDR1 DFQATT, CDR2 SNEGSKA (reference sequence). V shed 0 bases and J shed 0 bases, with 5 bases lying between them. The CDR3 nucleotides are TGCAGTGCTAGAGAGGCAGTGAACACTGAAGCTTTCTTT. It translates to CSAREAVNTEAFF.

This clonotype was seen at least ten times. The chain carries TRBV7-6 and TRBJ1-2; 10 nucleotides line up with TRBD1. In germline, CDR1 is SGHVS, CDR2 FNYEAQ. V trimming: 5 bases; J trimming: 6 bases; junction bases outside the gene matches: 3. The length of the CDR3 is 13 residues. CDR3 residues: CASSTGQGDGYTF. CDR3 DNA sequence: TGTGCCAGCAGCACAGGACAGGGGGATGGCTACACCTTC. Full variable domain (missing parts from reference TRBV7-6 and TRBJ1-2): GAGVSQSPRYKVTKRGQDVALRCDPISGHVSLYWYRQALGQGPEFLTYFNYEAQQDKSGLPNDRFSAERPEGSISTLTIQRTEQRDSAMYRCASSTGQGDGYTFGSGTRLTVV.

This clonotype was found many times. The V and J genes are TRBV7-8 and TRBJ2-3; D is undetermined. The germline V gene encodes CDR1 SGHVS and CDR2 FQNEAQ. The CDR3 covers 11 residues. V lost 6 bases and J 2 bases, leaving 3 bases between the germline ends. The DNA of the CDR3 is TGTGCCAGCAGTAACACAGATACGCAGTATTTT. Translated: CASSNTDTQYF.

The chain combines TRBV9 with TRBJ1-2, with D perhaps TRBD1 (5 bases). The CDR3 extends over 17 amino acids. Trimming took 3 bases from V and 0 from J, leaving 18 bases between them. The germline CDR1 and CDR2 sequences are SGDLS and YYNGEE. CDR3 in amino acids: CASSAKLTVWANYGYTF. The CDR3 DNA reads as TGTGCCAGCAGCGCCAAATTGACAGTATGGGCTAACTATGGCTACACCTTC.

Details on this clonotype: A read error may produce the germline difference seen at one junction end. For the CDR3, the DNA is TGTACCAGCAGTGAAGACGTCAGAAGTTATAGCAATCAGCCCCAGCATTTT. This sequence encodes CTSSEDVRSYSNQPQHF. The rearrangement links TRBV6-1 to TRBJ1-5; D is ambiguous. Germline V lookup: CDR1 MNHNS, CDR2 SASEGT. The CDR3 length is 17 residues.

With respect to this clonotype: This may be a read error, as it is one base from a much larger clone. The V call is TRBV12-3 or TRBV12-4, the J call TRBJ1-1; possible D gene TRBD1, 6 bases. V was trimmed by 6 bases and J by 1 base, leaving 18 bases between them. CDR3 length: 16 residues. The CDR3 DNA reads TGTGCCAGCAGCGTAAGTCCCGGGACACGGAACACTGAAGCTTTCTTT. Amino acid sequence: CASSVSPGTRNTEAFF.

A word on this clonotype: This clone may be a read error of a much larger clone one base away. The chain joins TRBV7-9 to TRBJ2-3; weak D call: TRBD2 (7 bases). Germline CDR1 reads SEHNR; CDR2 reads FQNEAQ (reference sequence). Trimming removed 5 bases at V and 14 bases at J, with 17 bases between. The CDR3 totals 12 residues. For the CDR3, the DNA is TGTGCCAGCAGCCCCTGGGGGGGCAGTGGGTATTTT. This codes for CASSPWGGSGYF.

This clonotype was counted only a few times. The CDR3 DNA follows: TGTGCCTGGAGTCCCCCGGGACCGACCTCTGGGGCCAACGTCCTGACTTTC. Its protein is CAWSPPGPTSGANVLTF. V usage is TRBV30 and J usage is TRBJ2-6; tentatively, D is TRBD1 or TRBD2 (5 bases each). With 2 bases removed from V and 0 bases from J, the gap between germline ends came to 14 bases. CDR1 and CDR2 from the germline V gene are GTSNPN and SVGIG (reference sequence). The CDR3 is 17 residues long.

J is TRBJ1-2 and V is TRBV29-1; 8 bases match TRBD1. V lost 7 bases to trimming and J lost 5 bases; unmatched junction nucleotides: 6. CDR1 and CDR2 from the germline V gene are SQVTM and ANQGSEA. This CDR3 region has 12 residues. DNA of the CDR3: TGCAGCGCCCTGACAGGGGAATATGGCTACACCTTC. Its translation: CSALTGEYGYTF. Full variable domain (remainder filled in from reference TRBV29-1 and TRBJ1-2): SAVISQKPSRDICQRGTSLTIQCQVDSQVTMMFWYRQQPGQSLTLIATANQGSEATYESGFVIDKFPISRPNLTFSTLTVSNMSPEDSSIYLCSALTGEYGYTFGSGTRLTVV.

This clonotype was detected ten times or more. The chain links TRBV5-6 to TRBJ2-1; unclear D gene. Trimming took off 0 bases at V and 0 bases at J, with 13 bases between the two ends. The CDR3 is made up of 17 amino acids. Germline V gene lookup returns CDR1 SGHDT and CDR2 YYEEEE. CDR3 amino acids: CASSLGGPFPSYNEQFF. The CDR3 coding sequence is TGTGCCAGCAGCTTGGGGGGTCCCTTCCCCTCCTACAATGAGCAGTTCTTC. The whole variable domain, remainder taken from reference TRBV5-6 and TRBJ2-1, is DAGVTQSPTHLIKTRGQQVTLRCSPKSGHDTVSWYQQALGQGPQFIFQYYEEEERQRGNFPDRFSGHQFPNYSSELNVNALLLGDSALYLCASSLGGPFPSYNEQFFGPGTRLTVL.

In its sample, this clonotype was seen many times. V usage is TRBV15 and J usage is TRBJ1-2; TRBD1 aligns across 7 bases. The CDR3 runs to 15 residues. Per germline, CDR1 LNHNV and CDR2 YYDKDF (reference sequence). V gave up 2 bases and J gave up 7 bases; unmatched junction bases: 10. The DNA for the CDR3 is TGTGCCACCAGCAGACCCCCGACAGGGAGCTCTGGCTACACCTTC. Its translation: CATSRPPTGSSGYTF.

The chain uses TRBV5-1 and TRBJ2-6; 8 bases map to TRBD2. There are 16 residues in the CDR3. Germline V lookup: CDR1 SGHRS, CDR2 YFSETQ. The V segment lost 3 bases and the J segment 2 bases; nucleotides outside the gene matches: 4. This CDR3 is CASSSAGGAGANVLTF. The CDR3 nucleotides are TGCGCCAGCAGCTCTGCGGGGGGCGCTGGGGCCAACGTCCTGACTTTC.

This clonotype was counted ten times or more. The genes are TRBV20-1 and TRBJ2-7; D ambiguous. This CDR3 is built from 12 residues. The germline V gene encodes CDR1 DFQATT and CDR2 SNEGSKA (reference sequence). The germline V and J ends were trimmed by 4 bases and 5 bases, with 12 bases remaining between them. The CDR3 DNA sequence: TGCAGTGCTACAGGATCCTCTAACGAGCAGTACTTC. This encodes CSATGSSNEQYF.

This clonotype was recorded at least ten times. The chain joins TRBV20-1 to TRBJ1-2; D is perhaps TRBD1 (5 bases). The CDR3 is made up of 17 amino acids. The germline gives CDR1 DFQATT, CDR2 SNEGSKA (reference sequence). Between the trimmed V and J ends, which lost 6 bases and 3 bases, there was a span of 26 bases. CDR3 region: CSALPEDTPGGDYGYTF. As DNA, the CDR3 is TGCAGTGCGCTGCCGGAGGACACGCCCGGCGGGGACTATGGCTACACCTTC.

This chain joins TRBV7-9 and TRBJ2-2; a possible D gene is TRBD2 (6 bases). Trimming took 2 bases from V and 5 from J, leaving 12 bases between them. Germline loops: CDR1 SEHNR, CDR2 FQNEAQ (reference sequence). This CDR3 is 15 amino acids long. Written as DNA, the CDR3 is TGTGCCAGCAGCTTATCGGGGGACGGAACCGGGGAGCTGTTTTTT. Translation: CASSLSGDGTGELFF.

This clonotype was found many times. V and J are TRBV6-2 or TRBV6-3 and TRBJ2-1, with 16 positions matching TRBD2. Germline CDR1 and CDR2: MNHEY and SVGEGT. With 4 bases clipped from V and 14 bases from J, the junction kept 8 bases outside the gene matches. CDR3 length: 15 amino acids. CDR3 sequence (DNA): TGTGCCAGCAGTTGGCCGGGACTAGCGGGGGGGCCGAAGTTCTTC. Protein sequence: CASSWPGLAGGPKFF.

The J gene is TRBJ2-1, the V gene TRBV20-1, with D possibly matching TRBD2 (6 bases). V dropped 5 bases and J dropped 6 bases, with 14 bases sitting between them. The CDR3 consists of 13 residues. Germline CDR1 and CDR2: DFQATT and SNEGSKA (reference sequence). CDR3 protein: CSARMTRSNEQFF. The CDR3 nucleotides are TGCAGTGCTCGGATGACTAGGAGCAATGAGCAGTTCTTC.

This clonotype came up many times. The rearrangement uses TRBV5-5 and TRBJ2-3; 9 nucleotides match TRBD1. CDR1 SGHKS and CDR2 YYEKEE come from the germline V gene (reference sequence). The CDR3 spans 14 residues. The V and J ends lost 5 bases and 3 bases, in that order; junction bases with no gene match: 4. This chain's CDR3 is CASSTTGGTDTQYF. The CDR3, as DNA: TGTGCCAGCAGTACGACAGGGGGAACAGATACGCAGTATTTT.

V is TRBV4-1 and J is TRBJ2-4, with 7 positions matching TRBD2. The germline V gene encodes CDR1 MGHRA and CDR2 YSYEKL. This CDR3 has 20 amino acids. After removal of 2 bases from V and 7 bases from J, the junction contained 23 bases not matched to a gene. CDR3 amino acids: CASSQSLLPGGLGSSNIQYF. Here the CDR3 DNA reads TGCGCCAGCAGCCAATCGCTCCTGCCGGGGGGTCTAGGATCTAGCAACATTCAGTACTTC.

This clonotype was seen a few times. This chain links TRBV5-1 with TRBJ2-3; 13 bases align to TRBD2. The ends lost 4 bases at V and 4 bases at J; junction bases unmatched: 15. The CDR3 length is 19 residues. Germline V gene data show CDR1 as SGHRS and CDR2 as YFSETQ. This chain's CDR3 is CASSLQRGATSGGPDTQYF. CDR3 nucleotide sequence: TGCGCCAGCAGCCTACAGAGGGGGGCGACTAGCGGGGGGCCAGATACGCAGTATTTT.